The present TCR beta chain was sequenced within a study of T cell responses to AZD1222 COVID-19 vaccine. The repertoire was sequenced with immunoSEQ multiplex PCR; TCRdb's copy has only in-frame clones and lacks some. The sample carries about 200,000 clones, 90% to 95% recorded once. This clone showed up just once. Its antigen is not known. General study results and limits: Spike-specific TCR depth and breadth grew after two AZD1222 doses. The study identified only five to seven AZD1222 recipients as seropositive at baseline. Of spike-specific TCRs, nearly half reportedly target regions left unmutated in variants. No day 14 peak samples; only post-peak repertoires were characterized.

This clonotype was sampled from an adult who received the AZD1222 COVID-19 vaccine. The material was peripheral blood, obtained 28 days after the second AZD1222 dose.

The CDR3 DNA reads TGCGCCAGCAGCCAAAACCGGACCCTGCGGGGCGAGCAGTACTTC. The encoded protein is CASSQNRTLRGEQYF. The chain has TRBV4-3 and TRBJ2-7, with a weak D call TRBD2 (6 bases). CDR1 is LGHNA, CDR2 YSLEER, per germline. The CDR3 runs 15 residues. Deletions cut 2 bases from V and 6 bases from J, with 17 bases between.